This passage covers 31 T cell receptor beta chains from one sample sequenced in a study of blood T cell repertoires in COVID-19. Libraries were prepared by immunoSEQ multiplex PCR; TCRdb keeps only in-frame clonotypes and omits some of them. The table includes over 150,000 clones, 84% detected once. The specimen was peripheral blood. The receptors originated from a human donor in a cohort sampled during active COVID-19.

The gene calls are TRBV19 and TRBJ2-4; possible D gene TRBD2, 6 bases. Germline assignment: CDR1 LNHDA and CDR2 SQIVND (reference sequence). V lost 3 bases to trimming and J lost 0 bases, with 15 bases between them. The CDR3 contains 17 residues. The DNA for the CDR3 is TGTGCCAGTAGTATGACTAGTGGGACCCTAGCCAAAAACATTCAGTACTTC. This sequence encodes CASSMTSGTLAKNIQYF.

The rearrangement uses TRBV9 and TRBJ2-4; 15 bases agree with TRBD2. Germline CDR1 SGDLS, CDR2 YYNGEE. The CDR3 consists of 16 residues. The J segment lost 8 bases and the V segment lost 3 bases, leaving 6 bases of the junction unmatched. CDR3 in amino acids: CASSAGTSGRTYIQYF. The CDR3 DNA follows: TGTGCCAGCAGCGCTGGGACTAGCGGGAGGACCTACATTCAGTACTTC.

The chain joins TRBV27 to TRBJ2-7; 9 bases line up with TRBD1. V lost 5 bases, J lost 3 bases, and 8 bases stayed unmatched. CDR1 MNHEY and CDR2 SMNVEV come from the germline V gene (reference sequence). The CDR3 is 15 amino acids. The CDR3 DNA sequence: TGTGCCAGCAGTGGAACCGGGACAGGGAGCTACGAGCAGTACTTC. Translating gives CASSGTGTGSYEQYF.

V is TRBV29-1 and J is TRBJ2-7; perhaps TRBD2 as D (6 bases). From germline, CDR1 is SQVTM and CDR2 ANQGSEA. With 7 bases removed from V and 2 bases from J, the gap between germline ends came to 18 bases. The CDR3 covers 14 residues. Here the CDR3 reads CSATSGSSTYEQYF. The CDR3 bases are TGCAGCGCCACCTCCGGGAGTTCGACCTACGAGCAGTACTTC.

The chain is built from TRBV27 and TRBJ2-1; D may be TRBD1 (5 bases). The CDR3 runs to 13 residues. V was pared by 8 bases and J by 8 bases, with 16 bases between. Germline loops: CDR1 MNHEY, CDR2 SMNVEV (reference sequence). The CDR3 protein is CASWRQGEDEQFF. For the CDR3, the DNA is TGTGCCAGCTGGCGGCAGGGTGAGGATGAGCAGTTCTTC.

This rearrangement joins TRBV19 to TRBJ2-7, with D possibly matching TRBD2 (6 bases). This CDR3 has 18 amino acids. Germline CDR1 is LNHDA and CDR2 is SQIVND (reference sequence). Trimming shortened V by 3 bases and J by 0 bases, and 21 bases separated the two germline ends. The CDR3 DNA follows: TGTGCCAGTAGTATCGCAATCCCTTGGCGGGGAAGCTCCTACGAGCAGTACTTC. This translates into CASSIAIPWRGSSYEQYF. Looking up the rest from reference TRBV19 and TRBJ2-7 gives the full variable domain: DGGITQSPKYLFRKEGQNVTLSCEQNLNHDAMYWYRQDPGQGLRLIYYSQIVNDFQKGDIAEGYSVSREKKESFPLTVTSAQKNPTAFYLCASSIAIPWRGSSYEQYFGPGTRLTVT.

This clone was observed once. The chain has TRBV5-1 and TRBJ2-7, with 9 positions matching TRBD1. From germline, CDR1 is SGHRS and CDR2 YFSETQ. V dropped 6 bases and J dropped 5; count of bases not matched to a gene: 6. The CDR3 totals 13 residues. The CDR3 loop reads CASKMDRGHEQYF. The CDR3 DNA reads as TGCGCCAGCAAGATGGACAGGGGCCACGAGCAGTACTTC.

The chain couples TRBV19 to TRBJ2-1; weak D call: TRBD2 (5 bases). Germline V gives CDR1 LNHDA, CDR2 SQIVND (reference sequence). V was pared by 6 bases and J by 3 bases, with 6 bases between. The CDR3 runs 12 residues. CDR3: CASRAVYNEQFF. For the CDR3, the DNA is TGTGCCAGTAGAGCGGTCTACAATGAGCAGTTCTTC.

This clone was recorded once. The chain uses TRBV3-1 (or the pseudogene TRBV3-2) and TRBJ2-1, with TRBD2 identical over 16 bases. Germline values: CDR1 LGHDT, CDR2 YNNKEL (reference sequence). V was pared by 4 bases and J by 7 bases, with 10 bases of the junction left unmatched. This CDR3 contains 18 residues. CDR3 nucleotide sequence: TGTGCCAGCAGCCTTCCGGGACTAGCGGGAGGGTCGGGAAATGAGCAGTTCTTC. As protein: CASSLPGLAGGSGNEQFF.

The CDR3 sequence is CATSDFPRLAGGGYNEQFF. The DNA of the CDR3 is TGTGCCACCAGTGATTTCCCAAGACTAGCGGGAGGGGGATACAATGAGCAGTTCTTC. The gene calls are TRBV24-1 and TRBJ2-1; TRBD2 matches at 14 bases. The junction had 8 bases not matched to a gene; V was cut back by 1 base and J by 4 bases. CDR3 length equals 19 residues. Germline V gene data show CDR1 as KGHDR and CDR2 as SFDVKD.

This clone appeared once. This chain connects TRBV7-9 to TRBJ2-5; TRBD1 matches 9 bases. Germline lookup yields CDR1 SEHNR and CDR2 FQNEAQ (reference sequence). CDR3 length: 15 amino acids. V was clipped by 5 bases and J by 3 bases; unmatched bases: 7. The chain's CDR3 is CASSQGQGLKETQYF. The DNA of the CDR3 is TGTGCCAGCAGCCAGGGACAGGGCCTTAAAGAGACCCAGTACTTC.

V and J are TRBV18 and TRBJ2-3, with TRBD1 matching 8 bases. V dropped 5 bases and J dropped 9; count of bases not matched to a gene: 16. Looked up from germline, CDR1 is KGHSH and CDR2 is LQKENI. The CDR3 loop spans 16 amino acids. For the CDR3, the DNA is TGTGCCAGCTCAACTAGGCCGGGACAGGCTGGGGGGACGCAGTATTTT. It encodes CASSTRPGQAGGTQYF.

The chain has TRBV5-1 and TRBJ2-7; 11 bases match TRBD2. The V gene end was trimmed by 7 bases and the J gene end by 1 base; junction bases not matched to a gene: 4. Germline V lookup: CDR1 SGHRS, CDR2 YFSETQ. The CDR3 spans 14 residues. CDR3 coding DNA: TGCGCCAGCTCCGGACTAGCGGGTTCCTACGAGCAGTACTTC. Protein sequence: CASSGLAGSYEQYF.

The J gene is TRBJ1-3, the V gene TRBV5-1; 9 bases agree with TRBD1. CDR1 is SGHRS, CDR2 YFSETQ, per germline. There are 14 residues in the CDR3. J was trimmed by 4 bases and V by 4 bases; bases with no gene match: 3. CDR3 sequence reads: CASSRTGDGNTIYF. The CDR3 DNA is TGCGCCAGCAGCCGGACAGGGGACGGAAACACCATATATTTT.

The gene calls are TRBV6-2 or TRBV6-3 and TRBJ2-7, with 9 bases fitting TRBD1. The junction had 14 bases not matched to a gene; V was cut back by 5 bases and J by 0 bases. The CDR3 covers 18 residues. Germline values: CDR1 MNHEY, CDR2 SVGEGT. The CDR3 nucleotides are TGTGCCAGCAGTCCCTCCCGACAGGGGGTCCCCAGCTCCTACGAGCAGTACTTC. Amino acid sequence: CASSPSRQGVPSSYEQYF.

The chain has TRBV5-1 and TRBJ1-2; a weak D match, TRBD1 (5 bases). Looked up from germline, CDR1 is SGHRS and CDR2 is YFSETQ. V was trimmed by 4 bases and J by 5 bases, leaving 12 bases between them. The CDR3 is 13 amino acids. The CDR3 protein is CASSLTDSYGYTF. CDR3 nucleotide sequence: TGCGCCAGCAGCCTGACAGATTCTTATGGCTACACCTTC.

The chain recombines TRBV29-1 with TRBJ2-1; 13 positions match TRBD2. The germline V gene encodes CDR1 SQVTM and CDR2 ANQGSEA. The CDR3 extends over 13 amino acids. Trimming cost V 4 bases and J 16 bases; bases outside gene matches: 10. This CDR3 is CSVASRLAGGLFF. CDR3 nucleotides: TGCAGCGTTGCCTCTCGACTAGCGGGAGGTTTATTCTTC.

This chain uses TRBV27 with TRBJ2-1; maybe TRBD2 (7 bases). Trimming pared 6 bases from V and 4 bases from J, leaving 22 bases between. The CDR3 runs 17 residues. Germline-derived CDR1 and CDR2 are MNHEY and SMNVEV (reference sequence). CDR3 sequence reads: CASRGGLLADLYNEQFF. DNA of the CDR3: TGTGCCAGCAGAGGGGGGCTTCTAGCGGATCTATACAATGAGCAGTTCTTC.

The chain carries TRBV6-5 and TRBJ1-4, with 9 bases matching TRBD1. Germline CDR1 reads MNHEY; CDR2 reads SVGAGI. V was pared by 7 bases and J by 4 bases, with 7 bases of the junction left unmatched. This CDR3 contains 15 residues. The DNA of the CDR3 is TGTGCCAGCAACCCACCGGGACAGGGTAATGAAAAACTGTTTTTT. It is translated as CASNPPGQGNEKLFF.

The CDR3 sequence: CASSRQGVVTGELFF. DNA for the CDR3: TGCGCCAGCAGCCGTCAGGGGGTGGTCACCGGGGAGCTGTTTTTT. The V and J genes are TRBV5-1 and TRBJ2-2, with 7 bases identical to TRBD1. CDR3 size: 15 residues. Germline loops: CDR1 SGHRS, CDR2 YFSETQ. The junction had 7 bases not matched to a gene; V was cut back by 4 bases and J by 4 bases.

The chain employs TRBV25-1 and TRBJ2-2; 10 nucleotides match TRBD1. From germline, CDR1 is MGHDK and CDR2 SYGVNS. This CDR3 comprises 14 residues. Germline trimming cut 6 bases from V and 3 bases from J; bases unmatched to any gene: 1. CDR3 in DNA: TGTGCCAGCAGGGGGACAGGGGACACCGGGGAGCTGTTTTTT. It is translated as CASRGTGDTGELFF. The variable domain in full, with the rest retrieved from reference TRBV25-1 and TRBJ2-2, is EADIYQTPRYLVIGTGKKITLECSQTMGHDKMYWYQQDPGMELHLIHYSYGVNSTEKGDLSSESTVSRIRTEHFPLTLESARPSHTSQYLCASRGTGDTGELFFGEGSRLTVL.

This clone was found once. This chain connects TRBV2 to TRBJ1-2, with D perhaps matching TRBD1 (6 bases). This CDR3 has 14 residues. Germline V gives CDR1 SNHLY, CDR2 FYNNEI. Trimming took off 9 bases at V and 4 bases at J, with 18 bases between the two ends. For the CDR3, the DNA is TGTGCCAGTACAACCGGGACATACGCCTATGGCTACACCTTC. Translation gives CASTTGTYAYGYTF.

The chain has TRBV28 and TRBJ2-1, with a weak D call TRBD2 (5 bases). Germline V lookup: CDR1 MDHEN, CDR2 SYDVKM. This CDR3 has 13 residues. V lost 3 bases, J lost 8 bases, and 11 bases lay in between. The CDR3 sequence is CASSFLTSHEQFF. The CDR3 nucleotides are TGTGCCAGCAGTTTCCTTACTAGTCATGAGCAGTTCTTC.

The chain carries TRBV19 and TRBJ1-1; perhaps TRBD1 as D (5 bases). V shed 1 base and J shed 6 bases, with 12 bases lying between them. The CDR3 is 14 residues long. Germline CDR1 and CDR2: LNHDA and SQIVND (reference sequence). CDR3 loop: CASSIVVQDAEAFF. CDR3 DNA sequence: TGTGCCAGTAGTATAGTTGTACAGGATGCTGAAGCTTTCTTT.

The chain carries TRBV6-4 and TRBJ2-2; the match to TRBD1 covers 9 bases. In germline, CDR1 is MRHNA, CDR2 SNTAGT. The CDR3 runs 16 residues. Unmatched junction bases numbered 6, after V lost 4 bases and J lost 3 bases. CDR3 residues: CASSADRGLDTGELFF. The CDR3 DNA sequence: TGTGCCAGCAGTGCCGACAGGGGGTTGGACACCGGGGAGCTGTTTTTT.

The V call is TRBV27, the J call TRBJ1-1; D perhaps matches TRBD1 (5 bases). The CDR3 spans 16 residues. CDR1 MNHEY and CDR2 SMNVEV come from the germline V gene (reference sequence). Trimming removed 5 bases at V and 6 bases at J, with 22 bases between. This chain's CDR3 is CASSPWGLEIISEAFF. The DNA of the CDR3 is TGTGCCAGCAGTCCCTGGGGCTTGGAGATTATTTCTGAAGCTTTCTTT.

This clone has only a few counts. The chain employs TRBV2 and TRBJ1-3; D is perhaps TRBD1 (6 bases). The germline V gene has CDR1 SNHLY and CDR2 FYNNEI. The CDR3 extends over 17 amino acids. Trimming cost V 5 bases and J 4 bases, with 21 bases left between them. The CDR3 DNA follows: TGTGCCAGCAGTAGGGACCAGGGGATTTCGGGAGGAAACACCATATATTTT. This gives the protein CASSRDQGISGGNTIYF.

The J gene is TRBJ1-2, the V gene TRBV29-1, with a tentative D call TRBD1 (5 bases). The germline V and J ends were trimmed by 3 bases and 1 base, with 9 bases remaining between them. CDR1 and CDR2 from the germline V gene are SQVTM and ANQGSEA. The CDR3 totals 13 residues. The CDR3 is CSVDSGGNYGYTF. The DNA for the CDR3 is TGCAGCGTTGACTCCGGGGGTAACTATGGCTACACCTTC.

This clone turned up a few times. The chain links TRBV2 to TRBJ2-2; the match to TRBD2 covers 8 bases. Germline trimming cut 3 bases from V and 5 bases from J; bases unmatched to any gene: 5. There are 15 residues in the CDR3. The germline CDR1 and CDR2 sequences are SNHLY and FYNNEI. The CDR3 sequence: CASSEKGLVTGELFF. In nucleotides, the CDR3 is TGTGCCAGCAGTGAGAAGGGACTAGTAACCGGGGAGCTGTTTTTT.

The chain combines TRBV29-1 with TRBJ2-7, with TRBD2 identical over 10 bases. The germline CDR1 and CDR2 sequences are SQVTM and ANQGSEA. The CDR3 totals 17 residues. J lost 5 bases, V lost 1 base, and 14 bases had no gene match. The CDR3 DNA reads as TGCAGCGTTGAAGGTGACATTGGACTAGCGGACAATAACGAGCAGTACTTC. This codes for CSVEGDIGLADNNEQYF.

J is TRBJ2-5 and V is TRBV28; D perhaps matches TRBD1 (6 bases). V lost 6 bases and J lost 0, with 14 bases in between. The CDR3 is 15 amino acids. Germline V gene sequence: CDR1 MDHEN, CDR2 SYDVKM. CDR3 sequence (DNA): TGTGCCAGCAGGCCCCGACAGGCCAACCAAGAGACCCAGTACTTC. Protein sequence: CASRPRQANQETQYF.